The present TCR beta chain was sequenced within a study of blood T cells in healthy people across ages (dated by TCRdb to 2013 to 2016). In terms of the full investigation: In model experiments, template switching captured roughly one uniquely barcoded TCR beta cDNA molecule for every two T cells. Using deep sequencing normalized with unique cDNA molecular identifiers, the study measured how TCR beta repertoire diversity changes with age. Donors were grouped into four age groups: young (average approximately 15 years), middle-aged (roughly 40), aged (about 59) and long-lived (about 90). To avoid experimental bias, donors of different ages were distributed randomly across sequencing lanes. For two donors (one aged 18 to 30 and one aged 80 or older), the study analyzed two additional independent replicas of 1 million unique cDNA reads from the same blood draw. Broad study findings and their caveats: The long-lived group showed more naive CD4+ T cells, fewer expanded clones and increased TCR diversity than the aged group, suggesting age selection. Estimates of total diversity based on one million sequenced T cells were regarded as lower bounds and as underestimates. Because donor CMV infection status was unknown, age-related changes in expanded clonotypes were potentially confounded. Observed TCR beta diversity per million T cells fell roughly linearly with age, and a significant reduction was already apparent by age approximately 40. The percentage of naive T cells measured by flow cytometry correlated strongly with observed TCR beta diversity. Since profiling was done on bulk unsorted PBMCs, naive and antigen-experienced compartments could not be conclusively compared.

Receptors were amplified or captured by 5' RACE. The listed sequencing device is Illumina HiSeq 2500. A second PCR of about 7 to 12 cycles was performed with a sample-barcoded 5' primer and a J-beta primer mix. Each TCR beta cDNA molecule received a unique molecular identifier from a template-switch 5' adaptor carrying 12 random nucleotides. Each sample yielded at least 2.5 million CDR3-containing paired-end reads. All of the RNA was converted into first-strand cDNA using the Mint cDNA synthesis kit, with a TRBC-specific oligonucleotide serving as the primer. All cDNA was treated with uracil-DNA glycosylase and then went through a first 18-cycle PCR with the universal primers M1SS and BC2_uni_R. The published analysis was carried out like this. Each sample was normalized by randomly selecting 1 million high-quality reads, each carrying a distinct molecular identifier. Reads sharing molecular identifiers were discarded rather than binned into consensus sequences. MiTCR, set to a Q25 quality threshold and the strictest error-elimination algorithm, was used for CDR3 identification, clonotype clustering and error correction. A nonparametric unseen species model using Euler transformation provided a lower-bound estimate of total TCR beta diversity. Using fastp trimming at Q25 and MiXCR clonotype assembly, TCRdb reanalyzed the public sequencing data and kept in-frame beta chains. Each entry is one CDR3 protein sequence, shown with its most common DNA and genes. What appears here as the V and J calls and clone size reflects TCRdb's work, not the paper's. The sample table holds over a million distinct CDR3 sequences, of which 59% were seen once. The ten largest clones represent under 8.5% of the sample.

The CDR3 sequence holds 15 residues, the cysteine and phenylalanine included. Here the CDR3 DNA is all that survives: 45 bases in frame from base 1. V loses 6 bases, J loses 3 bases, and the germline ends lie 14 bases apart. This clonotype was seen just once. The specificity of this receptor is unknown. Base quality data are lacking; no much larger clone is found one base away. The donors were some 39 Caucasian individuals from Russia, aged 6 to 90 years, who were systemically healthy. Each donor gave ten milliliters of peripheral blood, drawn into EDTA-treated Vacutainer tubes. Ficoll-Paque density-gradient centrifugation was used to isolate PBMCs, with at least 6 million per sample. Trizol reagent was used to extract total RNA from the PBMCs, yielding at least 5.5 micrograms per sample. Naive CD45RAhigh/CD27high T cell percentages were measured by flow cytometry on a PBMC aliquot from every donor.

The TCR sequence derives from a man between 18 and 29 years old in good health. Sequencing was done on a sample of blood. The receptor chain draws on TRBV12-3 or TRBV12-4 and TRBJ1-4; a tentative D call is TRBD1 (5 bases match). In nucleotides, the sequence is TGTGCCAGCAGGGCAGGGAGGAAAGCTAATGAAAAACTGTTTTTT. It translates to CASRAGRKANEKLFF.